This paragraph reports one TCR beta chain. Its target is unknown. Time point here: week 35, safety follow-up. The study gave 300 ug of mutant IDH1 20-mer peptide per vaccine dose, with topical imiquimod. This specimen belongs to a study of a mutant IDH1 vaccine in newly diagnosed glioma. On the study more broadly: Vaccinations were initiated 4-6 weeks following radiotherapy alone, or were given together with temozolomide cycles.

The table came from immunoSEQ multiplex PCR; TCRdb's copy has only in-frame clones and leaves some out. The sample lists roughly 32,000 clones, just under 80% occurring once. Trimming cost V 5 bases and J 2 bases, with 9 bases left between them. This CDR3 has 13 amino acids. Germline CDR1 is MNHNY and CDR2 is SVGAGI (reference sequence). The chain combines TRBV6-6 with TRBJ2-5; D gene ambiguous. Here the sequenced sample was PBMCs, taken from a glioma patient whose treatment included an IDH1 peptide vaccine. This receptor was taken from a middle-aged man with glioma. Some clones in this sample may be carry-over from other donors' samples. CDR3 DNA: TGTGCCAGCAGTCCGGTGGGTCAAGAGACCCAGTACTTC. Its protein product is CASSPVGQETQYF.